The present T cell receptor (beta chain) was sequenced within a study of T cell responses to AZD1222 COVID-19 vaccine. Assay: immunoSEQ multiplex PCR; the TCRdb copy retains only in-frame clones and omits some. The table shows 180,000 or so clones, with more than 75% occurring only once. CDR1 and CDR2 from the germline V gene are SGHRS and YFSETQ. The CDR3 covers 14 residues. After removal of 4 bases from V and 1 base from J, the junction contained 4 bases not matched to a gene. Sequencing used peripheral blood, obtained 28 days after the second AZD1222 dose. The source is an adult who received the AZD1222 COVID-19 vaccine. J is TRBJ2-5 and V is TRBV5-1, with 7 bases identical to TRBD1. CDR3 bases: TGCGCCAGCAGCAGTTCAGGGGGCCAAGAGACCCAGTACTTC. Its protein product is CASSSSGGQETQYF.